These 8 T cell receptor beta chains were sequenced from one sample in a study of blood T cell repertoires in COVID-19. Using immunoSEQ multiplex PCR, the repertoire was profiled, and TCRdb retains in-frame clones only, with some absent. Among 65,000 to 85,000 clones listed, about 83% were seen once. Sequenced material: peripheral blood. The receptors shown here come from a man aged 45-65 years with active COVID-19.

The rearrangement uses TRBV4-2 and TRBJ2-7; the D gene is possibly TRBD1 (6 bases). This CDR3 spans 14 amino acids. Trimming left V 4 bases short and J 2 bases short, with 12 bases between. Germline values: CDR1 LGHNA, CDR2 YNFKEQ. The CDR3 spells CASSLYRDTYEQYF. The CDR3 DNA reads TGTGCCAGCAGCCTCTACCGGGACACCTACGAGCAGTACTTC.

J is TRBJ2-5 and V is TRBV24-1; TRBD2 matches at 10 bases. J gave up 4 bases and V 4 bases, and 5 bases lay outside the gene matches. The CDR3 extends over 15 amino acids. CDR1 and CDR2 from the germline V gene are KGHDR and SFDVKD. CDR3 sequence (DNA): TGTGCCACCAGTGAGGGTAGCGGGGGGAGAGAGACCCAGTACTTC. Protein: CATSEGSGGRETQYF.

V usage is TRBV5-1 and J usage is TRBJ2-1, with TRBD1 identical over 9 bases. Looked up from germline, CDR1 is SGHRS and CDR2 is YFSETQ. This CDR3 has 17 amino acids. Germline trimming cut 4 bases from V and 3 bases from J; bases unmatched to any gene: 11. CDR3 residues: CASSPHLGTGLYNEQFF. Here the CDR3 DNA reads TGCGCCAGCAGCCCCCACCTTGGGACAGGGCTCTACAATGAGCAGTTCTTC.

This chain joins TRBV6-5 and TRBJ1-3, with D uncertain. Trimming removed 5 bases from V and 0 bases from J, with 8 bases in between. Germline V gene data show CDR1 as MNHEY and CDR2 as SVGAGI. The CDR3 totals 14 residues. CDR3 in amino acids: CASSRFSSGNTIYF. The DNA for the CDR3 is TGTGCCAGCAGTCGGTTTAGCTCTGGAAACACCATATATTTT.

The chain joins TRBV11-2 to TRBJ2-1; 7 bases are a match to TRBD2. The CDR3 sequence is 13 residues long. Germline CDR1 SGHAT, CDR2 FQNNGV. The V and J ends lost 5 bases and 10 bases, in that order; junction bases with no gene match: 8. The CDR3 reads CASSPGGWGEQFF. CDR3 DNA sequence: TGTGCCAGCAGCCCCGGGGGGTGGGGGGAGCAGTTCTTC.

The chain employs TRBV7-3 and TRBJ2-3, with 7 bases matching TRBD2. Germline assignment: CDR1 SGHTA and CDR2 FQGTGA. V dropped 1 base and J dropped 4; count of bases not matched to a gene: 8. The CDR3 totals 16 residues. CDR3 DNA sequence: TGTGCCAGCAGCTTAATGGGAGCGGGGTTAGCAGATACGCAGTATTTT. Encoded protein: CASSLMGAGLADTQYF.

V gene TRBV12-5 combines with J gene TRBJ2-1; D is unclear. V dropped 7 bases and J dropped 5 bases, with 9 bases sitting between them. Germline CDR1 is LGHNT and CDR2 is FRNRAP. The CDR3 has 12 amino acids. CDR3 sequence: CASALYDNEQFF. The CDR3 region has the DNA TGTGCTAGTGCCTTATATGACAATGAGCAGTTCTTC.

This clone came up a few times. The chain recombines TRBV4-1 with TRBJ2-3, with 10 bases fitting TRBD1. Germline CDR1 MGHRA, CDR2 YSYEKL. This CDR3 is 16 amino acids long. Unmatched junction bases numbered 5, after V lost 4 bases and J lost 1 base. The CDR3 loop is CASSPSGTGGTDTQYF. The CDR3 DNA follows: TGCGCCAGCAGCCCCTCCGGGACAGGGGGCACAGATACGCAGTATTTT.